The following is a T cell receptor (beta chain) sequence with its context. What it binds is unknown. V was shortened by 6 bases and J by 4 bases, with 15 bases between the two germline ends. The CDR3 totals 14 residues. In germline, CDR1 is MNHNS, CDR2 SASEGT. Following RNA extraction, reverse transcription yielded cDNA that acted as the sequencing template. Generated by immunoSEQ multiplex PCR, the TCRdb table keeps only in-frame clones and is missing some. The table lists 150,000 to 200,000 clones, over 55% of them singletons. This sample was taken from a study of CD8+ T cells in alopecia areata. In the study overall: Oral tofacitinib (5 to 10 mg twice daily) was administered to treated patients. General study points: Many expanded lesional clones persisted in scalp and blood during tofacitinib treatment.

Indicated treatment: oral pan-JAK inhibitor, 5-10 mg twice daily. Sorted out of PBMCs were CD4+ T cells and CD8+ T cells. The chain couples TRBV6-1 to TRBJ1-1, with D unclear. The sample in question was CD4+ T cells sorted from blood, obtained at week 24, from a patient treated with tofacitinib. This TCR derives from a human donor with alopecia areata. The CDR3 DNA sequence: TGTGCCAGCAGGAAGATCACAGATTTCACTGAAGCTTTCTTT. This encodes CASRKITDFTEAFF.